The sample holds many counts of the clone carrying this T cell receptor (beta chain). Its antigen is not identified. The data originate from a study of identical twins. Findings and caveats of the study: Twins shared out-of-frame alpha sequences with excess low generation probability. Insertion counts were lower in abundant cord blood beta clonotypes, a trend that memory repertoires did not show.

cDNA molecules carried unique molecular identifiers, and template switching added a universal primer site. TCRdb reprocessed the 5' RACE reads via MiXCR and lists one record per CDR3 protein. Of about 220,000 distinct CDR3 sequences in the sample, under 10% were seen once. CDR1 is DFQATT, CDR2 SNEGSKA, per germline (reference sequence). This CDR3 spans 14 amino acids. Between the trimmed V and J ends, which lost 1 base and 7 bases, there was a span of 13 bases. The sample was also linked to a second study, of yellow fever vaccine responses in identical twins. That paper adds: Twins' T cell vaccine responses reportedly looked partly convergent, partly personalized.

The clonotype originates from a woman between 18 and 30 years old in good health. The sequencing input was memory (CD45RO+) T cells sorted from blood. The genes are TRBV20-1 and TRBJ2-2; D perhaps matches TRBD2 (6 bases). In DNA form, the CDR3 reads TGCAGTGCTAGAGCAGGCGGGGAAATCGGGGAGCTGTTTTTT. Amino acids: CSARAGGEIGELFF.